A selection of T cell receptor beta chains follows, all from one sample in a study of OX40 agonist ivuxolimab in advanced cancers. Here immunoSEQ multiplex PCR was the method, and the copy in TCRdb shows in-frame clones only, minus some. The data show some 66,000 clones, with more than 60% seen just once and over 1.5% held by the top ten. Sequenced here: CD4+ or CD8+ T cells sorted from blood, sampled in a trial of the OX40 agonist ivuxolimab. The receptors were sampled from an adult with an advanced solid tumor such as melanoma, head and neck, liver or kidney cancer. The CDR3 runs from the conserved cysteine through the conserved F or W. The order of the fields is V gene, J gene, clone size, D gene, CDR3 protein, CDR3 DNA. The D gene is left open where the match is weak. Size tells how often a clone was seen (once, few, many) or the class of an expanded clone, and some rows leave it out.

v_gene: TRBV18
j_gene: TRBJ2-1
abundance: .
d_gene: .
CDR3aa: CASSPKVGEQFF
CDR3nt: TGTGCCAGCTCACCTAAAGTAGGTGAGCAGTTCTTC

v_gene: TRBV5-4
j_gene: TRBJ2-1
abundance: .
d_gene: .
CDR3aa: CASSFGQNHEQFF
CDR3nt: TGTGCCAGCAGCTTTGGGCAGAACCATGAGCAGTTCTTC

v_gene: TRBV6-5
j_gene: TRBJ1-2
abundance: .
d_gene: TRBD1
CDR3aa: CASSNNRGGYTF
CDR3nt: TGTGCCAGCAGTAACAACAGGGGCGGCTACACCTTC

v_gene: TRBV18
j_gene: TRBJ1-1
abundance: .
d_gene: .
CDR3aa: CASSPPDGTEAFF
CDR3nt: TGTGCCAGCTCACCGCCTGACGGCACTGAAGCTTTCTTT

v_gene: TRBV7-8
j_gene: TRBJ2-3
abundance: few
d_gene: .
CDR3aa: CASQLFSRGVSTDTQYF
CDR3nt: TGTGCCAGTCAGCTGTTTAGTAGAGGGGTTAGCACAGATACGCAGTATTTT

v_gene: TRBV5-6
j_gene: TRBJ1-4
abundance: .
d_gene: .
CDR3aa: CASSLDQSEKLFF
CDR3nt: TGTGCCAGCAGCTTGGACCAATCTGAAAAACTGTTTTTT

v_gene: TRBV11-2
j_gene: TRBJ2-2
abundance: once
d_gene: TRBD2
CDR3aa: CASSQRGVEGTGELFF
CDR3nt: TGTGCCAGCAGCCAGCGGGGCGTTGAAGGGACCGGGGAGCTGTTTTTT

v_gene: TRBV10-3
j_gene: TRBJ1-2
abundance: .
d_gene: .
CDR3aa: CAISDRQTIGGYTF
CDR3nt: TGTGCCATCAGTGACAGACAGACCATTGGTGGCTACACCTTC

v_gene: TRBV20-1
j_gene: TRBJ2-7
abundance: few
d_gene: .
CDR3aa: CSASGYEQYF
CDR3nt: TGCAGTGCTAGCGGCTACGAGCAGTACTTC

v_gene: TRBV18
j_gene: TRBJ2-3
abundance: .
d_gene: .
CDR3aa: CASSPLRSTDTQYF
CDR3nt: TGTGCCAGCTCACCACTCCGGTCCACAGATACGCAGTATTTT

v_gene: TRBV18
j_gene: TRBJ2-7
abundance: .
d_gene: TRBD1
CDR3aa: CASSPPGTVTYEQYF
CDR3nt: TGTGCCAGCTCACCGCCGGGGACAGTAACCTACGAGCAGTACTTC

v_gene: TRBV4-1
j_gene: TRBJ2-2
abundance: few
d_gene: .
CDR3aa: CASSQGRTNTGELFF
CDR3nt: TGCGCCAGCAGCCAAGGGAGGACGAACACCGGGGAGCTGTTTTTT

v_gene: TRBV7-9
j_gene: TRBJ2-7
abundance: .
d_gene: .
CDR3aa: CASSADRSSYEQYF
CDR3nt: TGTGCCAGCAGCGCCGACAGGAGCTCCTACGAGCAGTACTTC

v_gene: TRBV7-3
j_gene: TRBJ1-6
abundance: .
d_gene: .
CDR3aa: CASSNTGHSPLHF
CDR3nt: TGTGCCAGCAGCAACACGGGGCATTCACCCCTCCACTTT

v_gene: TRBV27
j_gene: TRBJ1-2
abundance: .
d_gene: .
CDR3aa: CASSFVRDHGYTF
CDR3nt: TGTGCCAGCAGTTTTGTCAGGGACCATGGCTACACCTTC

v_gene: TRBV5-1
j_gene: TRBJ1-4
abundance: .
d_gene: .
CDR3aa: CASSFGGGDEKLFF
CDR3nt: TGCGCCAGCAGCTTCGGTGGGGGGGACGAAAAACTGTTTTTT

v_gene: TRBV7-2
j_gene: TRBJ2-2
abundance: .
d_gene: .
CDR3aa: CASSNDRGELFF
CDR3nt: TGTGCCAGCAGCAACGACAGGGGGGAGCTGTTTTTT

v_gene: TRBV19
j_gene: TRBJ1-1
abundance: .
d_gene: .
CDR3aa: CASSPLWGGAGVHTEAFF
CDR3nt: TGTGCCAGTAGTCCGCTATGGGGGGGGGCTGGAGTCCACACTGAAGCTTTCTTT

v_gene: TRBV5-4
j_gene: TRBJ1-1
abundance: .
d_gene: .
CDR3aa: CASSLAAKTVNTEAFF
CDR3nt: TGTGCCAGCAGCTTGGCCGCTAAGACAGTTAACACTGAAGCTTTCTTT

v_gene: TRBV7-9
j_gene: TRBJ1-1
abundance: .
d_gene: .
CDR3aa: CASSLQGPNTEAFF
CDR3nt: TGTGCCAGCAGCTTACAGGGCCCGAACACTGAAGCTTTCTTT

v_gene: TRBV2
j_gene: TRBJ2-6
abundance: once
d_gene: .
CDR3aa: CASSEEPAAGANVLTF
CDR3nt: TGTGCCAGCAGTGAGGAACCCGCCGCTGGGGCCAACGTCCTGACTTTC

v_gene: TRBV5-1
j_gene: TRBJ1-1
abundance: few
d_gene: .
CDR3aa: CASRSTSGASTEAFF
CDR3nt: TGCGCCAGCAGATCAACCTCGGGTGCCAGCACTGAAGCTTTCTTT